This entry concerns a single T cell receptor beta chain. The data belong to a study of cytomegalovirus exposure and HLA in healthy donors. The study ran its PCR with 60 Vbeta and 13 Jbeta primers. Generated by immunoSEQ multiplex PCR, the TCRdb table keeps only in-frame clones and is missing some. This table has over 150,000 clones, around three quarters appearing once. This CDR3 contains 16 residues. Germline CDR1 SGHRS, CDR2 YFSETQ. The V segment lost 6 bases and the J segment 4 bases; nucleotides outside the gene matches: 6. This TCR came from a woman aged 40 to 50 in good health and CMV-seronegative. The V and J genes are TRBV5-1 and TRBJ2-6; 11 bases match TRBD2. The sequenced material came from PBMCs. The CDR3 sequence is CASTRLAGSGANVLTF. The CDR3 DNA sequence: TGCGCCAGCACACGACTAGCGGGGTCCGGGGCCAACGTCCTGACTTTC.